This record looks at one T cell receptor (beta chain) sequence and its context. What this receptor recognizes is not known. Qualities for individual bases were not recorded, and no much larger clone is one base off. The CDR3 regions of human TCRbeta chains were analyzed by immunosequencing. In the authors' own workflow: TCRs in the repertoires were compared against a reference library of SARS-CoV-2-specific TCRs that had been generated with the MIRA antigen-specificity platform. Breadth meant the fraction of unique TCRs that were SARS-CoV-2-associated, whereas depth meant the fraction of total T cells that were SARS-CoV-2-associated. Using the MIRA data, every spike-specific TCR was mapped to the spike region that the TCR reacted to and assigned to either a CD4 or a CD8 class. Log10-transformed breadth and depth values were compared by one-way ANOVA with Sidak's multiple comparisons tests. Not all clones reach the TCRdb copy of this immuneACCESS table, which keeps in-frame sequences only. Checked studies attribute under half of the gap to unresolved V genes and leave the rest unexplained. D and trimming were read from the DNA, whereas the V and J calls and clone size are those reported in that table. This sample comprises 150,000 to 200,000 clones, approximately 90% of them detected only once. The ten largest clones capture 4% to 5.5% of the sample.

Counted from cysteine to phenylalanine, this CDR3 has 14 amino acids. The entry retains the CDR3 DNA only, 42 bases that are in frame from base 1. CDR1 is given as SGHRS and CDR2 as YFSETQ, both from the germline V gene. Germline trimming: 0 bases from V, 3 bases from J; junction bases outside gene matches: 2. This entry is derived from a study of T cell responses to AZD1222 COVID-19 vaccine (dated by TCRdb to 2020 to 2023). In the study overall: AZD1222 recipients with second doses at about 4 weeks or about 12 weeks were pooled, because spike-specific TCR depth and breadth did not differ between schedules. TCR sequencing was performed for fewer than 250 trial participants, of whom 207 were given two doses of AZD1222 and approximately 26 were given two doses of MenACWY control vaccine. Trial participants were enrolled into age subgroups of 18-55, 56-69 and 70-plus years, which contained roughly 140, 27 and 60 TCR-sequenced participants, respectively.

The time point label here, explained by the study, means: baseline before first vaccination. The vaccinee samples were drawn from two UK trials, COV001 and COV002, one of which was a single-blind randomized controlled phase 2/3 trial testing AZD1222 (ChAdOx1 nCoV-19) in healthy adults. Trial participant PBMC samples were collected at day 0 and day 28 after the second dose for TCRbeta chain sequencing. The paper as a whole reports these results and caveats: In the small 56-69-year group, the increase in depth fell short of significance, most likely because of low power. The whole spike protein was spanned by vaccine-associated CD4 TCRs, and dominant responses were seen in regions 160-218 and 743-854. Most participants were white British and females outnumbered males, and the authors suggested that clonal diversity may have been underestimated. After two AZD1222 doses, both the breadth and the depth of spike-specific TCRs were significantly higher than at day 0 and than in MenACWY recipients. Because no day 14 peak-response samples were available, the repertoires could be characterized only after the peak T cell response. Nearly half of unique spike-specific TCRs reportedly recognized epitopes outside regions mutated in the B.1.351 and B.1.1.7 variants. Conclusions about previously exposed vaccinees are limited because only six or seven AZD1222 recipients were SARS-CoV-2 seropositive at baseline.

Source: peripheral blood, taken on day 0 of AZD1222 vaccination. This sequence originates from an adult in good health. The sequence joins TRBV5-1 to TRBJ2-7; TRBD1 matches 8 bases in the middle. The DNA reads TGCGCCAGCAGCTTGGGACAGGGGTTCTACGAGCAGTACTTC. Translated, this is CASSLGQGFYEQYF.